This record looks at one T cell receptor beta chain sequence and its context. This entry comes from a study of blood T cell repertoires in COVID-19. About the research overall: Collection of acute and convalescent COVID-19 samples took place in the United States, Italy and Spain. From T cells, B-cell-depleted T cells, or PBMCs came the material, which was cDNA or gDNA.

In the authors' methods: Amplifying reference gene primers gave estimates of nucleated cell counts. Data came from immunoSEQ multiplex PCR; TCRdb stores just in-frame clones and leaves some out. V and J calls and clone size are copied from that table; D and trimming were computed from the DNA. This table has a few hundred thousand clones, about nine tenths appearing once. The TCR sequence derives from a man under 40 who had recovered from COVID-19. The sequencing input was peripheral blood.

CDR3 bases: TGCGCCAGCAGCCAGTTACTAGGTGGGGTTTTCACAGATACGCAGTATTTT. This sequence encodes CASSQLLGGVFTDTQYF. The chain recombines TRBV4-1 with TRBJ2-3; possible D gene TRBD2, 5 bases. Germline assignment: CDR1 MGHRA and CDR2 YSYEKL. The CDR3 runs 17 residues. Trimming pared 3 bases from V and 2 bases from J, leaving 18 bases between.